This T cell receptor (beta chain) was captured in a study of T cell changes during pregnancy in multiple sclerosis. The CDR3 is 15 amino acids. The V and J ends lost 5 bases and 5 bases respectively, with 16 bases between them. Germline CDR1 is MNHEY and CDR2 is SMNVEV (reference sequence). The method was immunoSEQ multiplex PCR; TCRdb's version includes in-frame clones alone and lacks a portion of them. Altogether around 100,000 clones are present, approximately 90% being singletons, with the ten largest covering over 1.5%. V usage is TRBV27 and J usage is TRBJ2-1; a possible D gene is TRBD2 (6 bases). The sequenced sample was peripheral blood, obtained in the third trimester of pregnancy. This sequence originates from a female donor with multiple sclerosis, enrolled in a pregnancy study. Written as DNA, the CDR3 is TGTGCCAGCAGTGGGGACTGGAGCCCAGACAATGAGCAGTTCTTC. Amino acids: CASSGDWSPDNEQFF.